This T cell receptor (beta chain) is from a study of blood T cell repertoires in COVID-19. Study overall: PBMCs, B-cell-depleted T cells, or T cells were the source of the cDNA or gDNA that made up the material.

V lost 4 bases and J 7 bases, leaving 22 bases between the germline ends. The CDR3 length is 16 residues. Germline CDR1 reads MNHEY; CDR2 reads SVGEGT. Per the original methods: It was from reference gene primer amplification that nucleated cell counts were estimated. Clones were sequenced by immunoSEQ multiplex PCR, and TCRdb holds only the in-frame ones, with some missing. V and J calls and clone size are given by that table; D and trimming were obtained from the DNA. The repertoire holds under 75,000 clones, with over 70% as singletons. The origin of this receptor is a human donor in a cohort sampled during active COVID-19. The V gene is TRBV6-2 or TRBV6-3, the J gene TRBJ1-1, with D possibly matching TRBD1 (5 bases). The sequenced material came from peripheral blood. DNA for the CDR3: TGTGCCAGCAGTTCTCCCTCAACAGGCCCACTTATTGAAGCTTTCTTT. Encoded protein: CASSSPSTGPLIEAFF.